The clone carrying this T cell receptor (beta chain) occurred many times. Its antigen is not identified. CDR3 length: 15 amino acids. With 7 bases removed from V and 1 base from J, the gap between germline ends came to 15 bases. The germline gives CDR1 MNHEY, CDR2 SVGEGT. This sample's treatment: skin biopsy from PPD injection site in Mantoux-positive individual. An oligonucleotide containing a UMI was ligated to the 3' end of TCR cDNA. The sample comes from a study of naive and memory T cell subsets. The SP2 primer and nested alpha and beta constant region primers amplified ligated cDNA in four rounds. TCRdb re-called the UMI-ligation and nested PCR reads through MiXCR, storing one row per CDR3 protein. The repertoire holds roughly 36,000 distinct CDR3 sequences, with approximately 10% as singletons. Study-wide results and limits: TCRs were reportedly recovered from both biopsy types, mostly tuberculin test sites.

The clonotype comes from an adult in good health. The chain is built from TRBV6-2 or TRBV6-3 and TRBJ2-3; D not resolved. Here the sequenced sample was skin, taken from a tuberculin skin test site. CDR3 in amino acids: CASMLGELGTDTQYF. Written as DNA, the CDR3 is TGTGCCAGCATGTTAGGCGAACTTGGCACAGATACGCAGTATTTT.